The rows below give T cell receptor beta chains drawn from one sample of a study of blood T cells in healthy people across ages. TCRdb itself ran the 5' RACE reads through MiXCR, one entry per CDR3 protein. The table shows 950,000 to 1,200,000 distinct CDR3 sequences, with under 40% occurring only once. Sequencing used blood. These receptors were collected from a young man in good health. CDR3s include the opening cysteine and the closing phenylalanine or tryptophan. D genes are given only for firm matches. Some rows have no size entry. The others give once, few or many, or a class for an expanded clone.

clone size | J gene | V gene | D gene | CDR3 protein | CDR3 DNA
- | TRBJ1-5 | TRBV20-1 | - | CSALSFHNQPQHF | TGCAGTGCCCTATCGTTCCACAATCAGCCCCAGCATTTT
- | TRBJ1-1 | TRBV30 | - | CAWGNDAGAGAFF | TGTGCCTGGGGTAACGACGCCGGAGCTGGAGCTTTCTTT
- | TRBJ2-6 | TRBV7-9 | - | CASSFSRYTGANVLTF | TGTGCCAGCAGCTTTAGCAGGTACACTGGGGCCAACGTCCTGACTTTC
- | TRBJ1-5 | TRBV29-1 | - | CSVAGDDQPQHF | TGCAGCGTCGCAGGGGATGATCAGCCCCAGCATTTT
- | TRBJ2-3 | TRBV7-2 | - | CASSLDGLGNQPQYF | TGTGCCAGCAGCTTAGATGGTTTAGGCAATCAGCCCCAGTATTTT
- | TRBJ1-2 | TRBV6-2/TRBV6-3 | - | CASSYDGYGYTF | TGTGCCAGCAGTTACGATGGTTATGGCTACACCTTC
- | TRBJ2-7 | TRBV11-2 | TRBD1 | CASSLGGQASSYNEQYF | TGTGCCAGCAGCTTAGGTGGACAGGCAAGCTCCTACAATGAGCAGTACTTC
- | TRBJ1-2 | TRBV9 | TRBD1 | CASSVEGTGYGYTF | TGTGCCAGCAGCGTAGAAGGGACAGGATATGGCTACACCTTC
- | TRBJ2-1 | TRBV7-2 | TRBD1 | CASSSWGTGGSNEQFF | TGTGCCAGCAGCTCCTGGGGGACAGGGGGCTCTAATGAGCAGTTCTTC
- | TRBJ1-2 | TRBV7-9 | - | CASSPGLYSYGYTF | TGTGCCAGCAGCCCTGGACTGTATTCCTATGGCTACACCTTC
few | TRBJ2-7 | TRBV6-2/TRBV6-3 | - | CASRIGGYLSYEQYF | TGTGCCAGCAGAATCGGGGGCTACCTCTCCTACGAGCAGTACTTC
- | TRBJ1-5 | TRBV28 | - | CASSSLWPLSNQPQHF | TGTGCCAGCAGTTCGCTATGGCCCCTTAGCAATCAGCCCCAGCATTTT
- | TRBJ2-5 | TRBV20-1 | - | CSARGPETQYF | TGCAGTGCTAGGGGGCCAGAGACCCAGTACTTC
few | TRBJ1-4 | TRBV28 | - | CASSTTSEKLFF | TGTGCCAGCAGTACCACCTCTGAAAAACTGTTTTTT
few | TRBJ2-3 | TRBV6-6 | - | CASSFRDGSTDTQYF | TGTGCCAGCAGCTTCCGGGACGGGAGCACAGATACGCAGTATTTT
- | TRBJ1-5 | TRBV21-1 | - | CASSTGYRNQPQHF | TGTGCCAGCAGCACAGGGTACAGAAATCAGCCCCAGCATTTT
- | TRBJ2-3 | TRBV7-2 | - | CASSQTVVGTDTQYF | TGTGCCAGCAGCCAGACAGTTGTCGGGACAGATACGCAGTATTTT
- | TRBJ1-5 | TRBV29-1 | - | CSATGSDNQPQHF | TGCAGCGCTACAGGGAGTGACAATCAGCCCCAGCATTTT
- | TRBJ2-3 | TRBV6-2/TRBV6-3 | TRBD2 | CASSYSRGGPLDTQYF | TGTGCCAGCAGTTACTCGCGGGGGGGCCCTTTGGATACGCAGTATTTT
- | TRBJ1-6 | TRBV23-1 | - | CASAQSGHGVRGLNSPLHF | TGCGCCAGCGCCCAATCGGGACACGGTGTCCGGGGGCTAAATTCACCCCTCCACTTT
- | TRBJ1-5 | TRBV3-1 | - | CASSQEGQKPQHF | TGTGCCAGCAGCCAAGAGGGTCAAAAGCCCCAGCATTTT
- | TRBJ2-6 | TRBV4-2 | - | CASSQVRAQISGANVLTF | TGTGCCAGCAGCCAAGTAAGGGCACAAATATCTGGGGCCAACGTCCTGACTTTC
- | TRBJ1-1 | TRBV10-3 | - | CAISERSGVETEAFF | TGTGCCATCAGTGAGAGGTCGGGGGTTGAAACTGAAGCTTTCTTT
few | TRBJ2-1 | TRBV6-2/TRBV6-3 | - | CASSYRGYPNEQFF | TGTGCCAGCAGTTACCGGGGCTACCCCAATGAGCAGTTCTTC
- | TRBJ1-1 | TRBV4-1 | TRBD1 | CASSQPTPDRGNTEAFF | TGCGCCAGCAGCCAACCTACTCCGGACAGGGGGAACACTGAAGCTTTCTTT
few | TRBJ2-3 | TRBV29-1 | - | CSVPVQGDTQYF | TGCAGCGTGCCAGTACAGGGAGATACGCAGTATTTT
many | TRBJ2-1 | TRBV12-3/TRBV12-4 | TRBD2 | CASTLAGANEQFF | TGTGCCAGCACCCTAGCGGGGGCCAATGAGCAGTTCTTC
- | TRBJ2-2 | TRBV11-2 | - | CASSWGRNTGELFF | TGTGCCAGCAGCTGGGGGAGGAACACCGGGGAGCTGTTTTTT
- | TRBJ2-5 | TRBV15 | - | CATSSYVLEQETQYF | TGTGCCACCAGCAGCTATGTTCTGGAGCAAGAGACCCAGTACTTC
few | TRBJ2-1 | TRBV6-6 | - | CAGGRLFGNEQFF | TGTGCCGGGGGCAGACTTTTTGGTAATGAGCAGTTCTTC
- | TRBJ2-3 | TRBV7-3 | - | CASSQSTSTDTQYF | TGTGCCAGCAGCCAATCAACTAGCACAGATACGCAGTATTTT
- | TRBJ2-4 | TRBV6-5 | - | CASSLRGEPNNIQYF | TGTGCCAGCAGTTTGAGGGGGGAACCCAACAACATTCAGTACTTC
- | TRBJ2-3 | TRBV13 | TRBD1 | CASSLGEGASTDTQYF | TGTGCCAGCAGCTTAGGCGAGGGGGCTAGCACAGATACGCAGTATTTT
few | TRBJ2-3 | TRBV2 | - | CASSEVASWGDTQYF | TGTGCCAGCAGTGAAGTGGCTAGCTGGGGAGATACGCAGTATTTT
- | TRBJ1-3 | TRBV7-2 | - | CASSLLGQGIVGNTIYF | TGTGCCAGCAGCTTATTGGGTCAGGGGATCGTTGGAAACACCATATATTTT
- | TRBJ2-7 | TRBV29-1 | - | CSVHMGDINNEQYF | TGCAGCGTTCATATGGGGGACATAAATAACGAGCAGTACTTC
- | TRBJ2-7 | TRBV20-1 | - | CSARDWNGESSYEQYF | TGCAGTGCTAGAGATTGGAACGGGGAGAGCTCCTACGAGCAGTACTTC
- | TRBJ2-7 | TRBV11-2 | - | CASSLIRDDRDEQYF | TGTGCCAGCAGCTTAATTAGGGACGACCGGGATGAGCAGTACTTC
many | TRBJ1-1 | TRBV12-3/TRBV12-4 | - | CASSRTENTEAFF | TGTGCCAGCAGTCGGACAGAGAACACTGAAGCTTTCTTT
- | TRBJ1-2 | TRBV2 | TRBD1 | CASSAEGESGGDGYTF | TGTGCCAGCAGCGCTGAAGGAGAGTCAGGGGGCGATGGCTACACCTTC
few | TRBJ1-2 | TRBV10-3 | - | CAISVYREDYGYTF | TGTGCCATCAGTGTATACAGGGAAGACTATGGCTACACCTTC
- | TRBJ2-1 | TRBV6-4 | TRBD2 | CASSYTPTSGDYNEQFF | TGTGCCAGCAGTTACACTCCGACTAGCGGGGATTACAATGAGCAGTTCTTC
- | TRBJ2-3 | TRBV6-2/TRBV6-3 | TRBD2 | CASSYSLAGQSTDTQYF | TGTGCCAGCAGTTACAGTTTAGCGGGGCAAAGCACAGATACGCAGTATTTT
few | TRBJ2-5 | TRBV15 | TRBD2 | CATSRGILAVYQETQYF | TGTGCCACCAGCAGAGGTATACTAGCGGTGTACCAAGAGACCCAGTACTTC
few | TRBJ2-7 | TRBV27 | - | CASGTHGEQYF | TGTGCCAGCGGGACACACGGCGAGCAGTACTTC
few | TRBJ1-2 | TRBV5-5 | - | CASSLATASYGYTF | TGTGCCAGCAGCTTGGCAACGGCCTCCTATGGCTACACCTTC
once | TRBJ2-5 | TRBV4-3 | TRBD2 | CASSQGTSGGFNEQYF | TGCGCCAGCAGCCAAGGAACTAGCGGGGGATTTAATGAGCAGTACTTC
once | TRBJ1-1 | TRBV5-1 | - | CASRVPANTEAFF | TGCGCCAGCAGGGTTCCCGCGAACACTGAAGCTTTCTTT
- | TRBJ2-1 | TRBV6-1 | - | CASSIAGQGRGEQFF | TGTGCCAGCAGTATAGCTGGGCAGGGGAGAGGTGAGCAGTTCTTC
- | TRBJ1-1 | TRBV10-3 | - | CAISGTGRVNTEAFF | TGTGCCATCAGTGGAACAGGGAGGGTGAACACTGAAGCTTTCTTT
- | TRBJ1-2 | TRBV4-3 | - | CASSQGTENNYGYTF | TGCGCCAGCAGCCAAGGAACAGAGAACAACTATGGCTACACCTTC
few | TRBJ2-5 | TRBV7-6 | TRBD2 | CASSRSGGRGETQYF | TGTGCCAGCAGCAGAAGCGGGGGGCGCGGGGAGACCCAGTACTTC
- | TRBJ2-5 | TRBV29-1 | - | CSVRRSQETQYF | TGCAGCGTTAGGAGGAGCCAAGAGACCCAGTACTTC
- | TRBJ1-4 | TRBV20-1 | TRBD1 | CSAEVQGLNEKLFF | TGCAGTGCTGAGGTACAGGGGCTGAATGAAAAACTGTTTTTT
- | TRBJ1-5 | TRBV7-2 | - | CASSLANLKPQHF | TGTGCCAGCAGCTTAGCGAACTTAAAGCCCCAGCATTTT